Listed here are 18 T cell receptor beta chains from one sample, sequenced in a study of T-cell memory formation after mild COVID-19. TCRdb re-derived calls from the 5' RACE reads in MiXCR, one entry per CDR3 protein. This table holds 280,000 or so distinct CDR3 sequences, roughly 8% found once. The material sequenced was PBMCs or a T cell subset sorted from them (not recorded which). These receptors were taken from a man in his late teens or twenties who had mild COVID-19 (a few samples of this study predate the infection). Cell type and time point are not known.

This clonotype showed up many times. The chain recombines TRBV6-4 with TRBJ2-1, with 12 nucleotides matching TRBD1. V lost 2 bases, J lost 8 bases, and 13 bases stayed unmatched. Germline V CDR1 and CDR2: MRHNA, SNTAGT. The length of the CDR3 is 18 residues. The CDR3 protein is CASSDGPGTGGEKDEQFF. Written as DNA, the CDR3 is TGTGCCAGCAGTGACGGCCCCGGGACAGGGGGCGAAAAGGATGAGCAGTTCTTC.

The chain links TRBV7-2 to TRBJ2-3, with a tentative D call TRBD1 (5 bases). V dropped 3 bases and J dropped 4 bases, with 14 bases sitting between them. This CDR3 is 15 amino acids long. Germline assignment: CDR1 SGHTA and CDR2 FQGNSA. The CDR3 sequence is CASSFTSGKSDTQYF. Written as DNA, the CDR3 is TGTGCCAGCAGCTTTACGTCAGGGAAGTCAGATACGCAGTATTTT.

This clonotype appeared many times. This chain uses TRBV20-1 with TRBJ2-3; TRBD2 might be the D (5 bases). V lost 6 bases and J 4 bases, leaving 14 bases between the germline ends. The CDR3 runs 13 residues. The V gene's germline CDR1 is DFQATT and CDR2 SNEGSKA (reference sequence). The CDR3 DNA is TGCAGTGCCCTGGTAGGGCGGGCAGATACGCAGTATTTT. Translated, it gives CSALVGRADTQYF.

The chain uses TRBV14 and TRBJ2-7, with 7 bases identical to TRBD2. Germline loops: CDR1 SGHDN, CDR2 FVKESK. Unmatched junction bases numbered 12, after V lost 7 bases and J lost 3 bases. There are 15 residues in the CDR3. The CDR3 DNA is TGTGCCAGCACTCCCCTGGGGGGGGTGATCTACGAGCAGTACTTC. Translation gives CASTPLGGVIYEQYF.

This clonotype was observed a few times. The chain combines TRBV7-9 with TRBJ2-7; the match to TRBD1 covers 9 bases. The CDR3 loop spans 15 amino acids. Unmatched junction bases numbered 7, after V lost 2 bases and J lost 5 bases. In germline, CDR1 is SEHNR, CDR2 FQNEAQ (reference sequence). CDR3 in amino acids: CASSLTGGHLNEQYV. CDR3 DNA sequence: TGTGCCAGCAGCTTAACAGGGGGCCACTTGAACGAGCAGTACGTC.

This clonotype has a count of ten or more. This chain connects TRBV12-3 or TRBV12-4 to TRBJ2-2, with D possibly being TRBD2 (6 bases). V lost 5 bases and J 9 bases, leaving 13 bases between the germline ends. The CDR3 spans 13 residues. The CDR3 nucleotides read TGTGCCAGCAGTCCGGGACTGTCTTGGGAGCTGTTTTTT. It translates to CASSPGLSWELFF.

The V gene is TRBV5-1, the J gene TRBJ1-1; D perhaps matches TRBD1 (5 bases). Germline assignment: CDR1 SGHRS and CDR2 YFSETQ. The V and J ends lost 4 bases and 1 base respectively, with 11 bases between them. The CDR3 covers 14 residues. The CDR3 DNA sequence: TGCGCCAGCAGCGGATCGACAGAGAACACTGAAGCTTTCTTT. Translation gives CASSGSTENTEAFF.

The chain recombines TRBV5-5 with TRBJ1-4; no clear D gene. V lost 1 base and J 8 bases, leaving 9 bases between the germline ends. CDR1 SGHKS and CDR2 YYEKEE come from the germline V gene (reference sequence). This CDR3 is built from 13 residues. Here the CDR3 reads CASSLIVEEKLFF. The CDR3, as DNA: TGTGCCAGCAGCTTGATTGTTGAGGAAAAACTGTTTTTT.

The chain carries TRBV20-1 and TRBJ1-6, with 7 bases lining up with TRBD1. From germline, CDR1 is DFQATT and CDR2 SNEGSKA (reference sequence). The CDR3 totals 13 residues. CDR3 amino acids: CTCPGTESGLIHF. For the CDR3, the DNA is TGCACGTGCCCCGGGACAGAGTCCGGCCTCATCCACTTT.

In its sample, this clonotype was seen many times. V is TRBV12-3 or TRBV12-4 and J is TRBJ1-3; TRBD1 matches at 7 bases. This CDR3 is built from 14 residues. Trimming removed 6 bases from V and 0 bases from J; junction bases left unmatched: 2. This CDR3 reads CASSRGSSGNTIYF. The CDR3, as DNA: TGTGCCAGCAGCAGGGGGTCCTCTGGAAACACCATATATTTT.

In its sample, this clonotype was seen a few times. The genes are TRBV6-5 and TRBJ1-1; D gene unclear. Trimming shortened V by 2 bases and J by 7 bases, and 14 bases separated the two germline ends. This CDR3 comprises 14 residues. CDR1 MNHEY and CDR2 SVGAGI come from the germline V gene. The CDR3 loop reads CASSYTVGSSEAFF. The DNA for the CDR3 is TGTGCCAGCAGTTACACGGTGGGTAGCAGTGAAGCTTTCTTT.

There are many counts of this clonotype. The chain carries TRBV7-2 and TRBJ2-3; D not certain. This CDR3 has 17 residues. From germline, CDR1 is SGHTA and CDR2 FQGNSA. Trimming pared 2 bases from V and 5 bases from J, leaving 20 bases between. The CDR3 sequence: CASSLRSRGIPGDTQYF. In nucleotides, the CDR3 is TGTGCCAGCAGCTTAAGGAGTCGTGGAATTCCCGGAGATACGCAGTATTTT.

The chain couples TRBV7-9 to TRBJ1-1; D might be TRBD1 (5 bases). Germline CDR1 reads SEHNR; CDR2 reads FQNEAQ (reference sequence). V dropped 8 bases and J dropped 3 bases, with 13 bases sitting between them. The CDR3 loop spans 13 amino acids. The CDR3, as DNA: TGTGCCAGCGGTCAGGGACGGGACACTGAAGCTTTCTTT. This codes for CASGQGRDTEAFF.

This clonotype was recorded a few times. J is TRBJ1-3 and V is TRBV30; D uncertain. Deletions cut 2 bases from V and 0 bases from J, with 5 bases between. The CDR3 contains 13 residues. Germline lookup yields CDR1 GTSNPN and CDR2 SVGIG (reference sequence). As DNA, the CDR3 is TGTGCCTGGAGTTATCCCTCTGGAAACACCATATATTTT. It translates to CAWSYPSGNTIYF.

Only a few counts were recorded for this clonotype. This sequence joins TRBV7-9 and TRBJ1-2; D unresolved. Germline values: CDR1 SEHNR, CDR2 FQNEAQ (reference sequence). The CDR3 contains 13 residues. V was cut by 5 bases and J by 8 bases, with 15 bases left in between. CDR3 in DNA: TGTGCCAGCAGCCCCCTGTCCGTGGCGGGCTACACCTTC. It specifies CASSPLSVAGYTF.

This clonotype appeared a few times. CDR3 DNA: TGTGCCAGCAGTTTGCTAGCGGGGGGCCCCACCGACAATGAGCAGTTCTTC. Protein: CASSLLAGGPTDNEQFF. The chain has TRBV28 and TRBJ2-1; 11 nucleotides line up with TRBD2. Germline trimming cut 3 bases from V and 5 bases from J; bases unmatched to any gene: 9. CDR1 is MDHEN and CDR2 is SYDVKM in the germline V gene. This CDR3 is built from 17 residues.

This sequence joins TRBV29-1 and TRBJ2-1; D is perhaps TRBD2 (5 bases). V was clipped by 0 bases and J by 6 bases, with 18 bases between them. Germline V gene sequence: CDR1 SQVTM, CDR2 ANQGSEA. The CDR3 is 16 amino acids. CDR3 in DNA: TGCAGCGTTGAAGATCTCGCGGGCAACCATTTCAATGAGCAGTTCTTC. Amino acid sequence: CSVEDLAGNHFNEQFF.

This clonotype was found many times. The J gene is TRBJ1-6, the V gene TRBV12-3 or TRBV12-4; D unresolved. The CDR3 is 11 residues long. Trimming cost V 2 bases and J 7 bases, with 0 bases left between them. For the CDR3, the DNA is TGTGCCAGCAGTTTAAATTCACCCCTCCACTTT. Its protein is CASSLNSPLHF.